One and the same sample provided the 17 T cell receptor beta chains below, sequenced in a study of blood T cell repertoires in COVID-19. This table comes from immunoSEQ multiplex PCR, and its TCRdb copy is limited to in-frame clones, with some not included. The sample shows 90,000 to 150,000 clones, about 89% of them seen only once. The sequencing sample was made of peripheral blood. The receptors were gathered from a human donor with acute or convalescent COVID-19. The donor label of this sample is uncertain.

The chain links TRBV7-6 to TRBJ2-1, with D unresolved. Germline V gives CDR1 SGHVS, CDR2 FNYEAQ. The CDR3 has 14 residues. The V end was cut by 4 bases, the J end by 7 bases, with 14 bases between. The CDR3 region has the DNA TGTGCCAGCAGCTCCTTCCGAGGAGTAAATGAGCAGTTCTTC. Its translation: CASSSFRGVNEQFF.

This sequence joins TRBV19 and TRBJ2-7; 7 bases line up with TRBD1. CDR1 LNHDA and CDR2 SQIVND come from the germline V gene (reference sequence). After removal of 4 bases from V and 2 bases from J, the junction contained 2 bases not matched to a gene. This CDR3 region has 13 residues. The CDR3 region is CASSRDSTYEQYF. In DNA form, the CDR3 reads TGTGCCAGTAGTAGGGACAGCACCTACGAGCAGTACTTC.

CDR3 DNA: TGTGCCAGCAGTTACCGGGGTAGCTCCTATAATTCACCCCTCCACTTT. It is translated as CASSYRGSSYNSPLHF. This sequence joins TRBV6-6 and TRBJ1-6; D is uncertain. Germline V lookup: CDR1 MNHNY, CDR2 SVGAGI (reference sequence). The CDR3 is 16 residues long. Trimming shortened V by 2 bases and J by 0 bases, and 8 bases separated the two germline ends.

The chain recombines TRBV5-4 with TRBJ2-3, with TRBD1 matching 7 bases. Germline V gene sequence: CDR1 SGHNT, CDR2 YYREEE (reference sequence). The CDR3 length is 14 residues. V shed 1 base and J 6 bases; nucleotides not matched to a gene: 5. The CDR3 spells CASSLKGAGDTQYF. CDR3 DNA: TGTGCCAGCAGCTTGAAGGGGGCAGGGGATACGCAGTATTTT. The complete variable domain, with remaining parts taken from reference TRBV5-4 and TRBJ2-3, reads ETGVTQSPTHLIKTRGQQVTLRCSSQSGHNTVSWYQQALGQGPQFIFQYYREEENGRGNFPPRFSGLQFPNYSSELNVNALELDDSALYLCASSLKGAGDTQYFGPGTRLTVL.

This chain joins TRBV9 and TRBJ2-3; 9 bases are a match to TRBD2. V gave up 0 bases and J gave up 5 bases; unmatched junction bases: 10. From germline, CDR1 is SGDLS and CDR2 YYNGEE. There are 17 residues in the CDR3. This CDR3 is CASSVDPLAGVVDTQYF. CDR3 nucleotides: TGTGCCAGCAGCGTAGATCCATTAGCGGGAGTTGTAGATACGCAGTATTTT.

The V and J genes are TRBV4-1 and TRBJ2-3; D might be TRBD2 (5 bases). This CDR3 region has 15 residues. Germline V gene data show CDR1 as MGHRA and CDR2 as YSYEKL. Trimming shortened V by 4 bases and J by 4 bases, and 15 bases separated the two germline ends. The CDR3 sequence is CASSLRGRESDTQYF. The CDR3 coding sequence is TGCGCCAGCAGCCTCCGGGGTAGGGAGTCAGATACGCAGTATTTT.

The V and J genes are TRBV5-6 and TRBJ1-6; D remains ambiguous. Germline CDR1 is SGHDT and CDR2 is YYEEEE. The CDR3 totals 17 residues. V lost 4 bases to trimming and J lost 4 bases, with 18 bases between them. The CDR3 reads CASSPPLRDTYNSPLHF. CDR3 DNA: TGTGCCAGCAGCCCCCCATTGAGGGATACATATAATTCACCCCTCCACTTT.

The V gene is TRBV9, the J gene TRBJ1-1; no firm D call. V gave up 2 bases and J gave up 1 base, with 15 bases separating them. This CDR3 spans 16 amino acids. Germline values: CDR1 SGDLS, CDR2 YYNGEE. CDR3 in DNA: TGTGCCAGCAGCGTTACACCGGGGATAAAGAACACTGAAGCTTTCTTT. Translating gives CASSVTPGIKNTEAFF.

The chain employs TRBV19 and TRBJ1-1; D possibly corresponds to TRBD1 (6 bases). Germline assignment: CDR1 LNHDA and CDR2 SQIVND (reference sequence). This CDR3 is 15 amino acids long. V was shortened by 6 bases and J by 1 base, with 15 bases between the two germline ends. The CDR3 loop is CASSVQGHPNTEAFF. The DNA of the CDR3 is TGTGCCAGTAGCGTCCAGGGGCACCCGAACACTGAAGCTTTCTTT. Complete variable domain (other parts from reference TRBV19 and TRBJ1-1): DGGITQSPKYLFRKEGQNVTLSCEQNLNHDAMYWYRQDPGQGLRLIYYSQIVNDFQKGDIAEGYSVSREKKESFPLTVTSAQKNPTAFYLCASSVQGHPNTEAFFGQGTRLTVV.

V usage is TRBV5-1 and J usage is TRBJ2-2; TRBD2 is a possible D gene (7 bases). V lost 3 bases and J lost 6, with 15 bases in between. There are 15 residues in the CDR3. CDR1 is SGHRS and CDR2 is YFSETQ in the germline V gene. The CDR3 region has the DNA TGCGCCAGCAGCTCCACCATCGGGGGGCCCGGGGAGCTGTTTTTT. It specifies CASSSTIGGPGELFF.

The CDR3 loop reads CASSLNTIYF. The CDR3 bases are TGTGCCAGCAGCTTAAACACCATATATTTT. The V and J genes are TRBV12-3 or TRBV12-4 and TRBJ1-3; no reliable D call. CDR3 length: 10 residues. With 6 bases removed from V and 6 bases from J, the gap between germline ends came to 3 bases.

The chain carries TRBV5-1 and TRBJ1-2; D possibly corresponds to TRBD1 (6 bases). The V end lost 0 bases, the J end lost 3 bases, and 6 bases lay between the germline ends. Germline V gene data show CDR1 as SGHRS and CDR2 as YFSETQ. This CDR3 region has 13 residues. The CDR3 DNA is TGCGCCAGCAGCTTGGGACAGGACTATGGCTACACCTTC. This encodes CASSLGQDYGYTF.

The chain links TRBV28 to TRBJ2-1; 7 bases agree with TRBD2. The CDR3 has 15 residues. Germline V gives CDR1 MDHEN, CDR2 SYDVKM. V gave up 5 bases and J gave up 4 bases; unmatched junction bases: 8. DNA of the CDR3: TGTGCCAGCAGTCTCAGCGGGATAGGTTACAATGAGCAGTTCTTC. Translating it yields CASSLSGIGYNEQFF.

This clone was counted once. The genes are TRBV5-4 and TRBJ2-5; the D gene is possibly TRBD2 (6 bases). The CDR3 is 16 amino acids. CDR1 is SGHNT, CDR2 YYREEE, per germline (reference sequence). Trimming left V 0 bases short and J 9 bases short, with 21 bases between. The CDR3 is CASSLVGVADPGAQYF. The CDR3 nucleotides read TGTGCCAGCAGCTTGGTGGGAGTAGCGGACCCGGGGGCCCAGTACTTC.

This clone was detected only once. The chain recombines TRBV21-1 with TRBJ2-7; TRBD1 reflects the table's D call only, with no check against the DNA. TRBV21-1 is a recognized pseudogene. The CDR3 extends over 16 amino acids. The CDR3 protein is CASSKGGRTGTGEQYF. DNA for the CDR3: TGTGCCAGCAGCAAAGGTGGAAGGACAGGGACCGGCGAGCAGTACTTC.

V is TRBV19 and J is TRBJ2-3; TRBD1 is a possible D gene (5 bases). V shed 4 bases and J shed 1 base, with 15 bases lying between them. The CDR3 extends over 16 amino acids. Looked up from germline, CDR1 is LNHDA and CDR2 is SQIVND (reference sequence). CDR3 region: CASSKWAVGGTDTQYF. Here the CDR3 DNA reads TGTGCCAGTAGTAAGTGGGCGGTAGGGGGCACAGATACGCAGTATTTT.

The chain has TRBV18 and TRBJ2-6; D is unresolved. There are 15 residues in the CDR3. Per the germline V gene, CDR1 is KGHSH and CDR2 is LQKENI. The V end was cut by 3 bases, the J end by 0 bases, with 6 bases between. CDR3 in DNA: TGTGCCAGCTCACCGAGGAGCTCTGGGGCCAACGTCCTGACTTTC. This translates into CASSPRSSGANVLTF.